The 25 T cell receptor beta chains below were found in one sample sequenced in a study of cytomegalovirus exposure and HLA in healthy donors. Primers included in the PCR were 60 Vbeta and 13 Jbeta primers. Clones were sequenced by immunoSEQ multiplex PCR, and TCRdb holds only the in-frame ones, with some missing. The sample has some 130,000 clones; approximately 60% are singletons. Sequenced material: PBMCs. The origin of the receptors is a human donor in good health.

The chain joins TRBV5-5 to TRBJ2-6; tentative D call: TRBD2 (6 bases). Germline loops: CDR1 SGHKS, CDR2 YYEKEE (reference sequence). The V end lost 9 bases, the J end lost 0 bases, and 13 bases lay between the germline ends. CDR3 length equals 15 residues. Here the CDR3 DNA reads TGTGCCACCGGGGAGGCGGCCTCTGGGGCCAACGTCCTGACTTTC. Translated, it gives CATGEAASGANVLTF.

The CDR3 loop reads CASSIQGERYEQYF. The CDR3 DNA reads as TGTGCCAGCAGCATACAGGGTGAGAGATACGAGCAGTACTTC. The gene calls are TRBV5-6 and TRBJ2-7; possible D gene TRBD1, 6 bases. The V end lost 4 bases, the J end lost 4 bases, and 15 bases lay between the germline ends. CDR3 length: 14 residues. The germline gives CDR1 SGHDT, CDR2 YYEEEE.

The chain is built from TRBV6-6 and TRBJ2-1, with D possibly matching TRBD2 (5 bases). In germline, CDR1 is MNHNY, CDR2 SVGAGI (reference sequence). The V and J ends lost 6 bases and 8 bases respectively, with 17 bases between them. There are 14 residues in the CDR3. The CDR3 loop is CASSSRPARDEQFF. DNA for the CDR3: TGTGCCAGCAGCTCCAGACCGGCGCGGGATGAGCAGTTCTTC.

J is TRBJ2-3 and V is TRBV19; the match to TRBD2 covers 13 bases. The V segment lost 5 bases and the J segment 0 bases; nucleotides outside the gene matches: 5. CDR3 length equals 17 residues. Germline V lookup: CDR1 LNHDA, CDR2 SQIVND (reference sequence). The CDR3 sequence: CASSPGLAGVSTDTQYF. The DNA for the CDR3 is TGTGCCAGTAGTCCAGGACTAGCGGGAGTAAGCACAGATACGCAGTATTTT.

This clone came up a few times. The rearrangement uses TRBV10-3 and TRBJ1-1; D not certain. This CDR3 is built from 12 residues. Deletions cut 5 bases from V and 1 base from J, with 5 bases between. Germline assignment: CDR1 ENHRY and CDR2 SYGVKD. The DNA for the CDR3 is TGTGCCATCAGTATCCGGAACACTGAAGCTTTCTTT. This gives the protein CAISIRNTEAFF.

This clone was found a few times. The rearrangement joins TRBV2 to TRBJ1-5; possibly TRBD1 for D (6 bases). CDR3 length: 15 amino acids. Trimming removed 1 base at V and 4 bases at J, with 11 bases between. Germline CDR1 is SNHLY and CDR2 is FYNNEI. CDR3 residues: CASSEEAGVNQPQHF. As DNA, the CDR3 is TGTGCCAGCAGTGAAGAGGCAGGGGTTAATCAGCCCCAGCATTTT.

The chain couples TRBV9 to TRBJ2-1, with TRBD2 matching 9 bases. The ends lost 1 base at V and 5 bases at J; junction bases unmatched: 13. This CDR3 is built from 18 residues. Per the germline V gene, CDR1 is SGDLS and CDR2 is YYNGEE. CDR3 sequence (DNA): TGTGCCAGCAGCGTAAGCGGGGGTCCCAGCGGGAGGAACAATGAGCAGTTCTTC. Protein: CASSVSGGPSGRNNEQFF.

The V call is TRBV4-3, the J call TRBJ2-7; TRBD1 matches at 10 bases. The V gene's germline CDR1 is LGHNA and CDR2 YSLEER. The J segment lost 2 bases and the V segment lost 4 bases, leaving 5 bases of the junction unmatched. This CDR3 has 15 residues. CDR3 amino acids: CASSLAGTGAYEQYF. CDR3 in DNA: TGCGCCAGCAGCCTAGCCGGGACAGGGGCCTACGAGCAGTACTTC.

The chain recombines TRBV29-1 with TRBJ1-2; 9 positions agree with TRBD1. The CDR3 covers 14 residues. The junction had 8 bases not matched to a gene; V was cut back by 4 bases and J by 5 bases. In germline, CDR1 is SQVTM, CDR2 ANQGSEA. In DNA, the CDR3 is TGCAGCGTTGTCCCCGGGACAGGGTCTTATGGCTACACCTTC. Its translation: CSVVPGTGSYGYTF.

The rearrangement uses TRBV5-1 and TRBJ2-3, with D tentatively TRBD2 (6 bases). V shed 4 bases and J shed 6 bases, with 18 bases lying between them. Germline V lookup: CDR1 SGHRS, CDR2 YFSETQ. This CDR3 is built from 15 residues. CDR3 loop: CASSGGDGERDTQYF. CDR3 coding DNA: TGCGCCAGCAGCGGAGGGGACGGGGAAAGGGATACGCAGTATTTT.

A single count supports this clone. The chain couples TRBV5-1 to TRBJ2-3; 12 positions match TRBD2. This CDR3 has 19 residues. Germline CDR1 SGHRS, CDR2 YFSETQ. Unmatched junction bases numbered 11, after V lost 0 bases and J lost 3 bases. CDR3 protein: CASSLGIKTTSGRTDTQYF. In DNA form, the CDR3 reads TGCGCCAGCAGCTTGGGAATCAAGACGACTAGCGGGAGAACAGATACGCAGTATTTT.

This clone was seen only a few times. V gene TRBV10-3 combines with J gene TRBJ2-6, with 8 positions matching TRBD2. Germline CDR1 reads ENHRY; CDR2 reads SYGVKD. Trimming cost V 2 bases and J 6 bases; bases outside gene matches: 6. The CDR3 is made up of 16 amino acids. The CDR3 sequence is CAISERGGVAANVLTF. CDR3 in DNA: TGTGCCATCAGTGAGCGGGGGGGCGTAGCGGCCAACGTCCTGACTTTC.

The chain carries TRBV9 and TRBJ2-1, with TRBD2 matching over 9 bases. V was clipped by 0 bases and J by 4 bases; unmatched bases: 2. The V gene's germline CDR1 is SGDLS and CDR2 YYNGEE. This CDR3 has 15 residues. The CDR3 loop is CASSVDLAGYNEQFF. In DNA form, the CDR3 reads TGTGCCAGCAGCGTAGACCTAGCGGGATACAATGAGCAGTTCTTC.

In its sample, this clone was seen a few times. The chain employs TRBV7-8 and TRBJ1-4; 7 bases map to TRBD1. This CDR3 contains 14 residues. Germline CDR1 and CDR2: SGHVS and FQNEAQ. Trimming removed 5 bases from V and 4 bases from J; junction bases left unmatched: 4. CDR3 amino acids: CASSRRDSNEKLFF. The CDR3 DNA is TGTGCCAGCAGCCGCCGGGACAGTAATGAAAAACTGTTTTTT.

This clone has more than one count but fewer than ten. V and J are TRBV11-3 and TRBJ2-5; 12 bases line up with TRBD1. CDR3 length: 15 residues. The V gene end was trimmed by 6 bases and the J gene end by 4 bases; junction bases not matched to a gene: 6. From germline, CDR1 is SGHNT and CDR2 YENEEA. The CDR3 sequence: CASRTGTGGRETQYF. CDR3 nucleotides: TGTGCCAGCAGGACCGGGACAGGGGGCCGAGAGACCCAGTACTTC. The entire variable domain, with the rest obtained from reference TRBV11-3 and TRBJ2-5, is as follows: EAGVVQSPRYKIIEKKQPVAFWCNPISGHNTLYWYLQNLGQGPELLIRYENEEAVDDSQLPKDRFSAERLKGVDSTLKIQPAELGDSAVYLCASRTGTGGRETQYFGPGTRLLVL.

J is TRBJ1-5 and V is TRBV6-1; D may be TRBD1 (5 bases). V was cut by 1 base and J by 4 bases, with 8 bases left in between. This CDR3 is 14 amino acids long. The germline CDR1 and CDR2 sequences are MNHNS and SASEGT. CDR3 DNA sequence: TGTGCCAGCAGTGAAGTGTCAGGGAATCAGCCCCAGCATTTT. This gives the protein CASSEVSGNQPQHF.

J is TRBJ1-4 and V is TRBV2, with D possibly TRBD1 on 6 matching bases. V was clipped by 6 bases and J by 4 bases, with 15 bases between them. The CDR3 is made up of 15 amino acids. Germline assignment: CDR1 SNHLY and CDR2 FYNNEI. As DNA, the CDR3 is TGTGCCAGCAGCCGCACAGGACAGCGTAATGAAAAACTGTTTTTT. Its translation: CASSRTGQRNEKLFF.

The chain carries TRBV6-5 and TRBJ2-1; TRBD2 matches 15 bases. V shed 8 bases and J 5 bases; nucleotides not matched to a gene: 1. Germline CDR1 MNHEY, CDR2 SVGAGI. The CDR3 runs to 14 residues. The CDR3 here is CASGLAGGHNEQFF. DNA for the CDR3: TGTGCCAGCGGACTAGCGGGAGGGCACAATGAGCAGTTCTTC.

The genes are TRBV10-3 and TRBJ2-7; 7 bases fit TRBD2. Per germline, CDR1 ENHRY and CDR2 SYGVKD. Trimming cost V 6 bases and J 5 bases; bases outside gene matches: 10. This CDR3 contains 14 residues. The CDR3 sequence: CAISLTREKDEQYF. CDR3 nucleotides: TGTGCCATCAGCCTTACGCGGGAGAAGGACGAGCAGTACTTC.

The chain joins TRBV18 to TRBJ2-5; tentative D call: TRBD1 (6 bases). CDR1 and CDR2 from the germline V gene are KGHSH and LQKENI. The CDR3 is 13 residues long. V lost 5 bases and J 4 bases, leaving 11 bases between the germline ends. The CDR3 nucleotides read TGTGCCAGCTCAAGGGAGACAGGAGAGACCCAGTACTTC. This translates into CASSRETGETQYF. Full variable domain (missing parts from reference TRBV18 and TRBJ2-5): NAGVMQNPRHLVRRRGQEARLRCSPMKGHSHVYWYRQLPEEGLKFMVYLQKENIIDESGMPKERFSAEFPKEGPSILRIQQVVRGDSAAYFCASSRETGETQYFGPGTRLLVL.

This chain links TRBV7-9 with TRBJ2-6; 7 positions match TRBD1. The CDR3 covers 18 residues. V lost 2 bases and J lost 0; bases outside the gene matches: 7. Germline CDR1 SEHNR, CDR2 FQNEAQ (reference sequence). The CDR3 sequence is CASSLLTGPSSGANVLTF. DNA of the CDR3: TGTGCCAGCAGCTTATTGACAGGGCCGAGCTCTGGGGCCAACGTCCTGACTTTC.

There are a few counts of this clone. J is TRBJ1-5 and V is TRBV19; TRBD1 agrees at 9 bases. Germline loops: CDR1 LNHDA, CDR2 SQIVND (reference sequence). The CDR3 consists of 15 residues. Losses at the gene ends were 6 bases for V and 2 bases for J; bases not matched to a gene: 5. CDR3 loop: CASRDRGSGNQPQHF. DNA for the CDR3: TGTGCCAGTAGGGACAGGGGTAGTGGCAATCAGCCCCAGCATTTT.

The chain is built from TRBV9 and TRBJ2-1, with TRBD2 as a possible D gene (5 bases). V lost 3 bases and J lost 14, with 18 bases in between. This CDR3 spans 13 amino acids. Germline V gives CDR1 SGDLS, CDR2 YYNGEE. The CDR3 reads CASSGLDGLPEFF. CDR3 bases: TGTGCCAGCAGCGGACTCGACGGACTCCCTGAGTTCTTC.

CDR3 sequence reads: CASSQDSGSGSYEQYF. CDR3 coding DNA: TGCGCCAGCAGCCAAGATTCGGGTAGCGGGAGCTACGAGCAGTACTTC. V and J are TRBV4-3 and TRBJ2-7, with 9 bases identical to TRBD2. Germline-derived CDR1 and CDR2 are LGHNA and YSLEER. J gave up 3 bases and V 0 bases, and 6 bases lay outside the gene matches. This CDR3 is 16 amino acids long.

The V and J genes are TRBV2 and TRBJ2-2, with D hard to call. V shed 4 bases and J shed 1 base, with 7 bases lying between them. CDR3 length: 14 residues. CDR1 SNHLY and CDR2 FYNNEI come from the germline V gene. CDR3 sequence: CASSGLKNTGELFF. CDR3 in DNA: TGTGCCAGCAGTGGGCTTAAGAACACCGGGGAGCTGTTTTTT.